One sample yielded the 14 T cell receptor beta chains listed below, sequenced in a study of cytomegalovirus exposure and HLA in healthy donors (dated by TCRdb to about 2017). Preparation of the library involved the immunoSEQ multiplex PCR assay. For the multiplex PCR, a mixture combining 60 forward primers for TCR Vbeta segments and 13 reverse primers for TCR Jbeta segments was used. Held by TCRdb, this immuneACCESS table contains in-frame sequences only and omits some clones. Under half of the omission traces to an unresolved V gene where checked; the cause of the rest is unknown. This sample has 190,000 or so clones in its table, and about 80% of those were observed once. The top ten constitute roughly 0.65% of the sample. The sample was PBMCs. The receptors here all came from a boy between 10 and 17 years old in good health and CMV-seronegative.

About this clone itself: The junction departs from the called germline gene at one end, perhaps through a read error. The chain is built from TRBV7-9 and TRBJ1-2; 11 nucleotides agree with TRBD1. This CDR3 spans 16 amino acids. CDR1 SEHNR and CDR2 FQNEAQ come from the germline V gene (reference sequence). CDR3 nucleotide sequence: TGTTCCAGCAGCCCTCGGACAGGGGGCTGGGACTATGGCTACACCTTC. Amino acids: CSSSPRTGGWDYGYTF.

V is TRBV25-1 and J is TRBJ2-5; D is perhaps TRBD2 (5 bases). This CDR3 spans 13 amino acids. Germline lookup yields CDR1 MGHDK and CDR2 SYGVNS. Deletions cut 5 bases from V and 3 bases from J, with 10 bases between. The CDR3: CASSPLGEETQYF. DNA for the CDR3: TGTGCCAGCAGTCCCCTGGGAGAAGAGACCCAGTACTTC.

A few counts support this clone. This chain connects TRBV6-1 to TRBJ1-1; TRBD1 agrees at 11 bases. Per the germline V gene, CDR1 is MNHNS and CDR2 is SASEGT. J was trimmed by 4 bases and V by 0 bases; bases with no gene match: 4. The CDR3 covers 16 residues. In DNA form, the CDR3 reads TGTGCCAGCAGTGAAGCGTTGGGACAGGGGGGCACTGAAGCTTTCTTT. This encodes CASSEALGQGGTEAFF.

This rearrangement joins TRBV5-6 to TRBJ1-2; D is uncertain. The germline gives CDR1 SGHDT, CDR2 YYEEEE. V was pared by 0 bases and J by 13 bases, with 13 bases between. The CDR3 has 12 residues. The DNA of the CDR3 is TGTGCCAGCAGCTTGGTCATCGGAGCCTTCACCTTC. As protein: CASSLVIGAFTF. The complete variable domain, with remaining parts taken from reference TRBV5-6 and TRBJ1-2, reads DAGVTQSPTHLIKTRGQQVTLRCSPKSGHDTVSWYQQALGQGPQFIFQYYEEEERQRGNFPDRFSGHQFPNYSSELNVNALLLGDSALYLCASSLVIGAFTFGSGTRLTVV.

This chain uses TRBV7-2 with TRBJ2-2; 8 bases agree with TRBD2. This CDR3 is built from 16 residues. CDR1 and CDR2 (germline): SGHTA, FQGNSA. The J segment lost 1 base and the V segment lost 5 bases, leaving 6 bases of the junction unmatched. CDR3 region: CASSPPSGLNTGELFF. The CDR3 bases are TGTGCCAGCAGCCCCCCTAGCGGGCTGAACACCGGGGAGCTGTTTTTT.

This clone occurred once. The chain couples TRBV7-2 to TRBJ1-5; no clear D gene. The ends were cut back, 5 bases at V and 2 bases at J, with 7 bases in the middle. CDR1 and CDR2 (germline): SGHTA, FQGNSA. This CDR3 contains 13 residues. This CDR3 is CASSPSGNQPQHF. The CDR3 DNA reads TGTGCCAGCAGCCCTAGTGGCAATCAGCCCCAGCATTTT.

The chain has TRBV10-3 and TRBJ1-1, with a tentative D call TRBD1 (5 bases). Trimming removed 2 bases from V and 8 bases from J, with 9 bases in between. Per the germline V gene, CDR1 is ENHRY and CDR2 is SYGVKD. This CDR3 is built from 12 residues. Written as DNA, the CDR3 is TGTGCCATCAGTGAGGGGGCACAGGAAGCTTTCTTT. It codes for CAISEGAQEAFF.

The chain has TRBV7-3 and TRBJ2-7; tentative D call: TRBD1 (5 bases). This CDR3 is built from 14 residues. Germline-derived CDR1 and CDR2 are SGHTA and FQGTGA. Trimming took 2 bases from V and 5 from J, leaving 13 bases between them. The CDR3, as DNA: TGTGCCAGCAGCTTAGTCCCAGGGTCCGACGAGCAGTACTTC. Translation gives CASSLVPGSDEQYF.

The chain combines TRBV6-6 with TRBJ2-1, with D possibly matching TRBD2 (6 bases). V dropped 6 bases and J dropped 4 bases, with 16 bases sitting between them. The CDR3 is 15 residues long. The germline CDR1 and CDR2 sequences are MNHNY and SVGAGI (reference sequence). CDR3 amino acids: CASSPRPGLYNEQFF. The CDR3 coding sequence is TGTGCCAGCAGCCCCCGCCCCGGACTATACAATGAGCAGTTCTTC.

J is TRBJ2-1 and V is TRBV7-3, with 14 bases matching TRBD2. Trimming at V came to 2 bases and at J to 4 bases, leaving 1 base not matched to a gene. The CDR3 is made up of 16 amino acids. Germline V gene data show CDR1 as SGHTA and CDR2 as FQGTGA. The CDR3 protein is CASSLGTSGGYNEQFF. In DNA form, the CDR3 reads TGTGCCAGCAGCTTAGGGACTAGCGGGGGATACAATGAGCAGTTCTTC.

As for this clone: The junction differs from germline at one of its ends, possibly a read error. The V call is TRBV11-3, the J call TRBJ2-2; D may be TRBD2 (7 bases). This CDR3 has 15 amino acids. Germline V lookup: CDR1 SGHNT, CDR2 YENEEA. CDR3 DNA: TGTGCCAGCACCTTAGGGGGGGTTTGGACCGGGGAGCTGTTTTTT. Translation gives CASTLGGVWTGELFF.

The V gene is TRBV30, the J gene TRBJ1-2; D is ambiguous. The V end lost 2 bases, the J end lost 4 bases, and 14 bases lay between the germline ends. Per the germline V gene, CDR1 is GTSNPN and CDR2 is SVGIG (reference sequence). The CDR3 spans 14 residues. In DNA, the CDR3 is TGTGCCTGGAGTCCTTTTCCTGGCGGCTATGGCTACACCTTC. Its protein is CAWSPFPGGYGYTF.

The chain employs TRBV14 and TRBJ2-1; D is perhaps TRBD2 (5 bases). The V gene's germline CDR1 is SGHDN and CDR2 FVKESK. The CDR3 is 16 residues long. V was pared by 0 bases and J by 2 bases, with 11 bases between. The CDR3 sequence is CASSQDITGTYNEQFF. CDR3 coding DNA: TGTGCCAGCAGCCAAGATATAACGGGGACCTACAATGAGCAGTTCTTC.

The chain couples TRBV5-6 to TRBJ1-3; 9 bases align to TRBD1. V gave up 0 bases and J gave up 2 bases; unmatched junction bases: 3. The CDR3 has 16 amino acids. In germline, CDR1 is SGHDT, CDR2 YYEEEE. The CDR3 here is CASSLDRGQAGNTIYF. The CDR3, as DNA: TGTGCCAGCAGCTTGGACAGGGGGCAAGCTGGAAACACCATATATTTT.